This entry features one T cell receptor beta chain sequence. Only in-frame clones appear in the TCRdb table, and some are missing; sequencing was by immunoSEQ multiplex PCR. The table lists around 80,000 clones, approximately 89% of them singletons. This specimen comes from a study of OX40 agonist ivuxolimab in advanced cancers. Trimming took off 3 bases at V and 6 bases at J, with 14 bases between the two ends. The CDR3 sequence is 15 residues long. CDR1 is SGHAT and CDR2 is FQNNGV in the germline V gene. The sequenced sample was CD4+ or CD8+ T cells sorted from blood, obtained in a trial of the OX40 agonist ivuxolimab. This receptor was obtained from an adult with an advanced solid tumor such as melanoma, head and neck, liver or kidney cancer. V and J are TRBV11-2 and TRBJ2-2, with D perhaps TRBD1 (5 bases). CDR3 protein: CASSFGARASGELFF. In DNA, the CDR3 is TGTGCCAGCAGCTTTGGGGCCAGGGCGTCCGGGGAGCTGTTTTTT.